A single sample gave rise to the 11 T cell receptor beta chains below, sequenced in a study of T cells after yellow fever vaccination. TCRdb reprocessed the 5' RACE reads via MiXCR and lists one record per CDR3 protein. The table records roughly 250,000 distinct CDR3 sequences, 10% to 15% of them present only once. Sample: CD4+ T cells sorted from PBMCs, taken 45 days after the yellow fever booster vaccination. Receptors were obtained from a man aged 30 to 45 who received the YFV17D yellow fever vaccine.

V usage is TRBV4-2 and J usage is TRBJ2-7; 7 positions agree with TRBD1. The germline V gene encodes CDR1 LGHNA and CDR2 YNFKEQ. This CDR3 comprises 14 residues. Germline trimming cut 3 bases from V and 6 bases from J; bases unmatched to any gene: 8. This chain's CDR3 is CASSHSDRAGEQYF. The CDR3, as DNA: TGTGCCAGCAGCCACTCAGACAGGGCCGGCGAGCAGTACTTC.

This clonotype was picked up a small number of times. The chain is built from TRBV20-1 and TRBJ1-4; TRBD1 matches 7 bases. Germline-derived CDR1 and CDR2 are DFQATT and SNEGSKA (reference sequence). The CDR3 is made up of 13 amino acids. J lost 4 bases, V lost 5 bases, and 4 bases had no gene match. The DNA of the CDR3 is TGCAGTGCTGAGGACAGGTTTAATGAAAAACTGTTTTTT. This gives the protein CSAEDRFNEKLFF.

DNA of the CDR3: TGTGCCAGCACCCAAGCTCCCACAGATACGCAGTATTTT. Translated, it gives CASTQAPTDTQYF. The chain employs TRBV5-6 and TRBJ2-3, with D hard to call. V was trimmed by 6 bases and J by 2 bases, leaving 10 bases between them. This CDR3 spans 13 amino acids. Germline values: CDR1 SGHDT, CDR2 YYEEEE.

In its sample, this clonotype was seen a few times. The chain recombines TRBV5-1 with TRBJ1-1, with a possible D match to TRBD1 (5 bases). Trimming took off 4 bases at V and 1 base at J, with 11 bases between the two ends. The V gene's germline CDR1 is SGHRS and CDR2 YFSETQ. CDR3 size: 14 residues. The CDR3 spells CASSADGGNTEAFF. The CDR3, as DNA: TGCGCCAGCAGCGCGGACGGGGGGAACACTGAAGCTTTCTTT.

This clonotype came up many times. The chain employs TRBV20-1 and TRBJ1-1, with D unclear. CDR3 size: 12 residues. CDR1 is DFQATT and CDR2 is SNEGSKA in the germline V gene (reference sequence). CDR3 sequence reads: CRSTGVLTQAFF. Written as DNA, the CDR3 is TGCAGATCGACGGGAGTATTAACTCAAGCTTTCTTT.

V usage is TRBV4-3 and J usage is TRBJ2-2; 9 bases align to TRBD2. The CDR3 runs to 16 residues. CDR1 and CDR2 from the germline V gene are LGHNA and YSLEER. The J segment lost 5 bases and the V segment lost 3 bases, leaving 7 bases of the junction unmatched. DNA for the CDR3: TGCGCCAGCAGCCAGAGGGCACTAGCGGGTACCGGGGAGCTGTTTTTT. Its translation: CASSQRALAGTGELFF.

This chain joins TRBV5-6 and TRBJ2-5, with 7 bases aligning to TRBD2. CDR3 length: 15 amino acids. Germline CDR1 and CDR2: SGHDT and YYEEEE. After removal of 4 bases from V and 4 bases from J, the junction contained 10 bases not matched to a gene. The CDR3 region has the DNA TGTGCCAGCAGCCGGCGGGGGTACGGTCGAGAGACCCAGTACTTC. Encoded protein: CASSRRGYGRETQYF.

CDR3 sequence: CATLGQGVLGQFF. CDR3 coding DNA: TGTGCCACCCTGGGCCAGGGGGTACTGGGGCAGTTCTTC. The gene calls are TRBV10-3 and TRBJ2-1, with 7 bases that match TRBD1. This CDR3 comprises 13 residues. The V segment lost 10 bases and the J segment 12 bases; nucleotides outside the gene matches: 15. The germline gives CDR1 ENHRY, CDR2 SYGVKD.

The chain joins TRBV5-1 to TRBJ2-2; no reliable D call. In germline, CDR1 is SGHRS, CDR2 YFSETQ. Between the trimmed V and J ends, which lost 0 bases and 8 bases, there was a span of 8 bases. This CDR3 has 13 amino acids. This CDR3 is CASSLASHGELFF. CDR3 DNA sequence: TGCGCCAGCAGCTTGGCCTCCCATGGGGAGCTGTTTTTT.

This clonotype has more than one count but fewer than ten. The V and J genes are TRBV9 and TRBJ2-2; D is uncertain. The CDR3 totals 16 residues. CDR1 and CDR2 (germline): SGDLS, YYNGEE. Between the trimmed V and J ends, which lost 1 base and 0 bases, there was a span of 10 bases. The chain's CDR3 is CASSVIGFSNTGELFF. In nucleotides, the CDR3 is TGTGCCAGCAGCGTAATCGGTTTTTCGAACACCGGGGAGCTGTTTTTT.

The chain carries TRBV18 and TRBJ2-7, with D unresolved. The V gene lost 3 bases and the J gene lost 4 bases, with 10 bases spanning the gap. CDR3 size: 13 residues. The germline V gene encodes CDR1 KGHSH and CDR2 LQKENI. The chain's CDR3 is CASSPPDRYEQYF. CDR3 nucleotide sequence: TGTGCCAGCTCACCCCCGGACCGTTACGAGCAGTACTTC.